The 12 T cell receptor beta chains in this list originate from one sample, sequenced in a study of T cell responses to AZD1222 COVID-19 vaccine. The method was immunoSEQ multiplex PCR; TCRdb's version includes in-frame clones alone and lacks a portion of them. The table shows over 120,000 clones, with 85% to 95% occurring only once. Sequenced here: peripheral blood, sampled on day 0 of AZD1222 vaccination. The receptors stem from an adult in good health.

In its sample, this clone was seen once. The CDR3, as DNA: TGTGCCAGTAGTATGGAAGGGAATAGCAATCAGCCCCAGCATTTT. Its translation is CASSMEGNSNQPQHF. The chain joins TRBV19 to TRBJ1-5, with D hard to call. The germline V gene encodes CDR1 LNHDA and CDR2 SQIVND (reference sequence). This CDR3 is 15 amino acids long. The V gene lost 3 bases and the J gene lost 0 bases, with 9 bases spanning the gap.

V gene TRBV11-2 combines with J gene TRBJ2-6; the D is unclear. CDR3 length equals 13 residues. V was pared by 2 bases and J by 2 bases, with 1 base between. CDR1 and CDR2 (germline): SGHAT, FQNNGV. CDR3 sequence reads: CASSLTGANVLTF. The CDR3, as DNA: TGTGCCAGCAGCTTAACTGGGGCCAACGTCCTGACTTTC.

This chain links TRBV5-1 with TRBJ1-2; D might be TRBD1 (6 bases). The CDR3 extends over 15 amino acids. Germline V lookup: CDR1 SGHRS, CDR2 YFSETQ. Trimming removed 0 bases at V and 8 bases at J, with 17 bases between. CDR3 sequence: CASSLAGAGQGGYTF. CDR3 DNA sequence: TGCGCCAGCAGCTTGGCCGGAGCAGGGCAGGGGGGCTACACCTTC. The variable domain in full, completed from reference TRBV5-1 and TRBJ1-2, reads KAGVTQTPRYLIKTRGQQVTLSCSPISGHRSVSWYQQTPGQGLQFLFEYFSETQRNKGNFPGRFSGRQFSNSRSEMNVSTLELGDSALYLCASSLAGAGQGGYTFGSGTRLTVV.

The chain couples TRBV19 to TRBJ1-5; D perhaps matches TRBD1 (5 bases). Germline V CDR1 and CDR2: LNHDA, SQIVND (reference sequence). This CDR3 spans 15 amino acids. V dropped 1 base and J dropped 3 bases, with 10 bases sitting between them. In nucleotides, the CDR3 is TGTGCCAGTAGTATAGTCAGGGTCCCCAATCAGCCCCAGCATTTT. Translation gives CASSIVRVPNQPQHF.

The chain is built from TRBV7-4 and TRBJ1-6, with 8 positions matching TRBD1. Looked up from germline, CDR1 is SGHVT and CDR2 is SQSDAQ. After removal of 6 bases from V and 6 bases from J, the junction contained 10 bases not matched to a gene. The CDR3 is 16 amino acids. The CDR3 loop reads CASRPSTGTGNSPLHF. CDR3 coding DNA: TGTGCCAGCAGACCATCAACCGGGACAGGTAATTCACCCCTCCACTTT.

V gene TRBV28 combines with J gene TRBJ1-2, with TRBD1 identical over 9 bases. This CDR3 is 14 amino acids long. Losses at the gene ends were 3 bases for V and 8 bases for J; bases not matched to a gene: 7. Germline lookup yields CDR1 MDHEN and CDR2 SYDVKM. CDR3 sequence (DNA): TGTGCCAGCAGTTTGGGACAGGGTACGGAAGGCTACACCTTC. It specifies CASSLGQGTEGYTF.

The genes are TRBV11-2 and TRBJ1-2, with D maybe TRBD1 (5 bases). CDR1 is SGHAT and CDR2 is FQNNGV in the germline V gene. The CDR3 spans 14 residues. Trimming shortened V by 6 bases and J by 6 bases, and 17 bases separated the two germline ends. DNA for the CDR3: TGTGCCAGCAGTCGTAACCCAAGGGACCATGGCTACACCTTC. Translation: CASSRNPRDHGYTF. The variable domain in full, completed from reference TRBV11-2 and TRBJ1-2, reads EAGVAQSPRYKIIEKRQSVAFWCNPISGHATLYWYQQILGQGPKLLIQFQNNGVVDDSQLPKDRFSAERLKGVDSTLKIQPAKLEDSAVYLCASSRNPRDHGYTFGSGTRLTVV.

This chain links TRBV19 with TRBJ1-3; D unclear. The CDR3 is 14 residues long. Germline-derived CDR1 and CDR2 are LNHDA and SQIVND (reference sequence). Trimming took 6 bases from V and 7 from J, leaving 16 bases between them. This CDR3 reads CASSPDGFRNTIYF. The CDR3 DNA is TGTGCCAGTAGCCCCGATGGGTTTAGGAACACCATATATTTT. The variable domain in full, with the rest retrieved from reference TRBV19 and TRBJ1-3, is DGGITQSPKYLFRKEGQNVTLSCEQNLNHDAMYWYRQDPGQGLRLIYYSQIVNDFQKGDIAEGYSVSREKKESFPLTVTSAQKNPTAFYLCASSPDGFRNTIYFGEGSWLTVV.

V usage is TRBV19 and J usage is TRBJ2-7; 9 bases fit TRBD1. Germline V gene sequence: CDR1 LNHDA, CDR2 SQIVND (reference sequence). The length of the CDR3 is 13 residues. V lost 4 bases to trimming and J lost 3 bases; unmatched junction nucleotides: 1. CDR3 bases: TGTGCCAGTAGTACGACAGGGGGCTACGAGCAGTACTTC. It encodes CASSTTGGYEQYF.

V gene TRBV19 combines with J gene TRBJ2-7; TRBD1 matches at 10 bases. The length of the CDR3 is 13 residues. The trim removed 10 bases at V and 6 bases at J, leaving 9 bases unmatched. From germline, CDR1 is LNHDA and CDR2 SQIVND (reference sequence). CDR3 loop: CATKGQGFAEQYF. Written as DNA, the CDR3 is TGTGCCACCAAGGGACAGGGGTTCGCCGAGCAGTACTTC.

The V and J genes are TRBV19 and TRBJ2-3, with a tentative D call TRBD2 (6 bases). The CDR3 loop spans 16 amino acids. CDR1 and CDR2 (germline): LNHDA, SQIVND (reference sequence). The germline V and J ends were trimmed by 4 bases and 6 bases, with 20 bases remaining between them. The chain's CDR3 is CASSRNGGSHTDTQYF. CDR3 DNA: TGTGCCAGTAGTAGAAACGGGGGTTCACACACGGATACGCAGTATTTT. Using reference TRBV19 and TRBJ2-3 for the parts outside the CDR3, the full variable domain is DGGITQSPKYLFRKEGQNVTLSCEQNLNHDAMYWYRQDPGQGLRLIYYSQIVNDFQKGDIAEGYSVSREKKESFPLTVTSAQKNPTAFYLCASSRNGGSHTDTQYFGPGTRLTVL.

This chain joins TRBV19 and TRBJ2-7, with D uncertain. The CDR3 runs to 10 residues. Between the trimmed V and J ends, which lost 8 bases and 4 bases, there was a span of 6 bases. Germline V lookup: CDR1 LNHDA, CDR2 SQIVND (reference sequence). CDR3 sequence (DNA): TGTGCCAGTGGTAATTACGAGCAGTACTTC. It yields the protein CASGNYEQYF.